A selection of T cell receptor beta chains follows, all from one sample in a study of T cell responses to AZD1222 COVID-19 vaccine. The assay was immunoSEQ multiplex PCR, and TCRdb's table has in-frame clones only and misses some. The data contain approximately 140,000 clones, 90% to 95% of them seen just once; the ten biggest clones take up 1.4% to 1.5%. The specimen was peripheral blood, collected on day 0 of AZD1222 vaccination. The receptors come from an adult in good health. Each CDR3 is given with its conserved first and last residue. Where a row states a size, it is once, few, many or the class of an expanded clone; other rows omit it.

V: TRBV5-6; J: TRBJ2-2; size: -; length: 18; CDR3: CASSLGFEAGTVTGELFF
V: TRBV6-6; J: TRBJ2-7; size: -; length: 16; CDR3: CASSYSRTSGTYEQYF
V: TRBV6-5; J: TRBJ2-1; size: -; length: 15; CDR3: CASSRGSSSYNEQFF
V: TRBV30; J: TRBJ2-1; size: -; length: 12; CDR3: CAWAGGNNEQFF
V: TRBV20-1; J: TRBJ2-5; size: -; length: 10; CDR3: CSLGSETQYF
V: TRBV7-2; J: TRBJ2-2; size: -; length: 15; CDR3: CASSPRGPDTGELFF
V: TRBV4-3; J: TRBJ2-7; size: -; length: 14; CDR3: CASSLSPGTHEQYF
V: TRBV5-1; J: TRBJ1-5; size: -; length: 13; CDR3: CASSLDGRRPQHF
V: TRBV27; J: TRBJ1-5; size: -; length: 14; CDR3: CASSRGQGGQPQHF
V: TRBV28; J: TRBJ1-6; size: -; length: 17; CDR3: CASSAGYGATYNSPLHF
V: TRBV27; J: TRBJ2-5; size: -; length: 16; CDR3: CASSVVLAGVIETQYF
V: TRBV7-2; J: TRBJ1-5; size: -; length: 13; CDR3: CASSSVTDQPQHF
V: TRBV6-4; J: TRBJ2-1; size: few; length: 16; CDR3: CASSGQGYSSYNEQFF
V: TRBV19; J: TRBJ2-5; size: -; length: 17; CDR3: CASSNSFGSQTQETQYF
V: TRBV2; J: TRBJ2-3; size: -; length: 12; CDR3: CASSDNTDTQYF
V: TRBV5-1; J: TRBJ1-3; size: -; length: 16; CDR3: CASSLDDLGQGNTIYF
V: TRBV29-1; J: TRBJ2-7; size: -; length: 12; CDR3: CSVGRTGYEQYF
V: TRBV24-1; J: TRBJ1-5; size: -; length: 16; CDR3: CATSEGDGALGRPQHF
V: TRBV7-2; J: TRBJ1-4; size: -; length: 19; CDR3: CASSLKIWGTLATNEKLFF
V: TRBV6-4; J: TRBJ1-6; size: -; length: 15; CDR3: CASSPESGTGSPLHF
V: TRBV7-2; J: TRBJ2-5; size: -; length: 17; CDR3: CASSLVPSSGVGETQYF
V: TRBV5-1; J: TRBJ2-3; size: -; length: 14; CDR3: CASTPPGPGDTQYF
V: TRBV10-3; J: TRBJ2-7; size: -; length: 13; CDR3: CALGDWGGGEQYF
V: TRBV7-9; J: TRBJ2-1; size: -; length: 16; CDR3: CASSLRLAGSYNEQFF
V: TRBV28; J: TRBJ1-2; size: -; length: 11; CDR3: CASSDGGGYTF
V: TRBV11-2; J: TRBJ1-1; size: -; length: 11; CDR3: CASSLGPRAFF
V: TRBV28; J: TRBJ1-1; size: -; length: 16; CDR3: CASRRPGTGTNTEAFF
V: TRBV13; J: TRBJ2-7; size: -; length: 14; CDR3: CASSRAGNSYEQYF
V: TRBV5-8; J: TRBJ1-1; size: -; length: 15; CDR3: CASSFRGPMNTEAFF
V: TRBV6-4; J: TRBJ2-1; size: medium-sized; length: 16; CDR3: CASSDAGGSDYNEQFF
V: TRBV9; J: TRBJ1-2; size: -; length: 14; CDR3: CASNQGGINYGYTF
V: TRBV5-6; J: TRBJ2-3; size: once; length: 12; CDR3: CASSLNTDTQYF
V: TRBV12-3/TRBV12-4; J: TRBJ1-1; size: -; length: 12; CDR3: CASTNGNTEAFF
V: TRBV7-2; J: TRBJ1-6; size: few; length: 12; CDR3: CASSAYNSPLHF
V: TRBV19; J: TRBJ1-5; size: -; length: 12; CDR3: CASSIVNQPQHF
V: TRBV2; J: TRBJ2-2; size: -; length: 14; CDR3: CASKGSANTGELFF
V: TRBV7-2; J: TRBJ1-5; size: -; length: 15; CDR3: CASSLDGRGNQPQHF